This TCR beta chain was found in a study of cytomegalovirus exposure and HLA in healthy donors. The PCR contained 60 Vbeta and 13 Jbeta primers. TCRdb keeps only in-frame clones here, not all; method: immunoSEQ multiplex PCR. The data contain about 220,000 clones, 82% of them singletons. Germline V CDR1 and CDR2: MNHEY, SVGAGI. The CDR3 sequence is 15 residues long. Losses at the gene ends were 6 bases for V and 5 bases for J; bases not matched to a gene: 6. Input material: PBMCs. The origin of this receptor is a man aged 35-49 years in good health and CMV-seropositive. The chain is built from TRBV6-5 and TRBJ2-3, with 12 bases fitting TRBD2. For the CDR3, the DNA is TGTGCCAGCAGACGACTAGCGGGAGAACGAGATACGCAGTATTTT. It translates to CASRRLAGERDTQYF.